These 26 T cell receptor beta chains came from one sample sequenced in a study of identical twins. One entry per CDR3 protein results from TCRdb running MiXCR on the 5' RACE reads. Of 200,000 to 300,000 distinct CDR3 sequences in the sample, about 11% are singletons; the top ten hold over 8%. Sequencing was carried out using memory T cells sorted from blood. The receptors here all came from a man in his forties or fifties in good health.

This clonotype has only a few counts. The chain has TRBV2 and TRBJ2-5; possibly TRBD1 or TRBD2 for D (6 bases each). The germline V gene encodes CDR1 SNHLY and CDR2 FYNNEI. CDR3 length: 15 amino acids. Trimming removed 3 bases from V and 1 base from J, with 12 bases in between. The CDR3 bases are TGTGCCAGCAGTGACTTTGAGGGGGGCCAAGAGACCCAGTACTTC. Protein: CASSDFEGGQETQYF.

Turning to this clonotype: A single base separates this from a much larger clone, so it may be a read error. The chain couples TRBV12-3 or TRBV12-4 to TRBJ2-2; tentatively, D is TRBD2 (6 bases). The CDR3 runs to 12 residues. Between the trimmed V and J ends, which lost 5 bases and 5 bases, there was a span of 6 bases. CDR3 nucleotides: TGTGCCAGCAGTGGGGGGACCGGGGAGCTGTTTTTT. It is translated as CASSGGTGELFF.

This clonotype appeared a few times. CDR3 in amino acids: CASSISQRRHTF. CDR3 DNA sequence: TGTGCCAGCAGTATTAGTCAACGGCGCCACACCTTC. The V and J genes are TRBV2 and TRBJ1-2; D not resolved. The V gene lost 5 bases and the J gene lost 12 bases, with 16 bases spanning the gap. This CDR3 is 12 amino acids long. Germline-derived CDR1 and CDR2 are SNHLY and FYNNEI. Full variable domain (outside the CDR3, taken from reference TRBV2 and TRBJ1-2): EPEVTQTPSHQVTQMGQEVILRCVPISNHLYFYWYRQILGQKVEFLVSFYNNEISEKSEIFDDQFSVERPDGSNFTLKIRSTKLEDSAMYFCASSISQRRHTFGSGTRLTVV.

This clonotype was counted ten times or more. DNA of the CDR3: TGTGCCACCTCAGGACCCTCGGATACGCAGTATTTT. It specifies CATSGPSDTQYF. The chain recombines TRBV10-3 with TRBJ2-3; no clear D gene. There are 12 residues in the CDR3. V was shortened by 10 bases and J by 6 bases, with 14 bases between the two germline ends. Germline CDR1 reads ENHRY; CDR2 reads SYGVKD.

This clonotype occurred many times. The chain combines TRBV9 with TRBJ2-7, with D uncertain. The CDR3 runs to 15 residues. Trimming stripped 2 bases from V and 4 bases from J, with 16 bases between. Germline V gene lookup returns CDR1 SGDLS and CDR2 YYNGEE. The CDR3 loop reads CASSVDLDGKYEQYF. The DNA for the CDR3 is TGTGCCAGCAGCGTCGACCTGGACGGAAAATACGAGCAGTACTTC.

In its sample, this clonotype was seen many times. The chain couples TRBV20-1 to TRBJ1-1, with D uncertain. The CDR3 has 11 amino acids. Trimming removed 5 bases at V and 3 bases at J, with 7 bases between. CDR1 is DFQATT and CDR2 is SNEGSKA in the germline V gene (reference sequence). CDR3 protein: CSAVPHTEAFF. For the CDR3, the DNA is TGCAGTGCTGTACCCCACACTGAAGCTTTCTTT.

This clonotype has ten or more counts. The gene calls are TRBV20-1 and TRBJ2-7; tentative D call: TRBD2 (5 bases). The CDR3 consists of 15 residues. Germline V gives CDR1 DFQATT, CDR2 SNEGSKA (reference sequence). V was trimmed by 1 base and J by 3 bases, leaving 16 bases between them. The CDR3 is CSARGASSFGYEQYF. As DNA, the CDR3 is TGCAGTGCTAGAGGGGCTAGCTCTTTCGGCTACGAGCAGTACTTC.

This clonotype has a count of ten or more. V gene TRBV7-3 combines with J gene TRBJ2-1; D is ambiguous. Germline V CDR1 and CDR2: SGHTA, FQGTGA. The CDR3 extends over 14 amino acids. With 2 bases removed from V and 7 bases from J, the gap between germline ends came to 12 bases. CDR3: CASSLLVGPNEQFF. The CDR3 DNA follows: TGTGCCAGCAGCTTACTCGTGGGCCCGAATGAGCAGTTCTTC.

V usage is TRBV20-1 and J usage is TRBJ1-4; 9 nucleotides line up with TRBD1. There are 14 residues in the CDR3. Unmatched junction bases numbered 6, after V lost 3 bases and J lost 7 bases. Looked up from germline, CDR1 is DFQATT and CDR2 is SNEGSKA (reference sequence). CDR3: CSARGQGRTEKLFF. DNA of the CDR3: TGCAGTGCTAGGGGACAGGGCCGGACTGAAAAACTGTTTTTT.

The chain carries TRBV11-2 and TRBJ2-4; D ambiguous. This CDR3 comprises 15 residues. Germline CDR1 and CDR2: SGHAT and FQNNGV. Trimming stripped 1 base from V and 7 bases from J, with 14 bases between. The CDR3 sequence is CASSLGEDFTNIQYF. CDR3 DNA sequence: TGTGCCAGCAGCTTAGGAGAGGATTTTACTAACATTCAGTACTTC.

This clonotype was seen a few times. The CDR3 DNA follows: TGTGCCAGCAGCTTATTGCCAGGGGTTGGCTCTGGAAACACCATATATTTT. This encodes CASSLLPGVGSGNTIYF. The V gene is TRBV7-8, the J gene TRBJ1-3; D possibly corresponds to TRBD1 (6 bases). V shed 2 bases and J shed 0 bases, with 14 bases lying between them. CDR1 is SGHVS, CDR2 FQNEAQ, per germline. This CDR3 is 17 amino acids long.

This clonotype was seen a few times. V usage is TRBV7-2 and J usage is TRBJ1-2; unclear D gene. The CDR3 is 11 residues long. Trimming removed 1 base at V and 10 bases at J, with 7 bases between. Per germline, CDR1 SGHTA and CDR2 FQGNSA. CDR3 sequence (DNA): TGTGCCAGCAGCTTAGACATTTCCTACACCTTC. It is translated as CASSLDISYTF. Supplemented by reference TRBV7-2 and TRBJ1-2, the full variable domain reads GAGVSQSPSNKVTEKGKDVELRCDPISGHTALYWYRQSLGQGLEFLIYFQGNSAPDKSGLPSDRFSAERTGGSVSTLTIQRTQQEDSAVYLCASSLDISYTFGSGTRLTVV.

The CDR3 here is CAGGLAHYNEQFF. The DNA for the CDR3 is TGTGCCGGGGGGCTAGCGCATTACAATGAGCAGTTCTTC. This chain links TRBV6-1 with TRBJ2-1, with D perhaps matching TRBD1 or TRBD2 (6 bases each). Germline loops: CDR1 MNHNS, CDR2 SASEGT. CDR3 length equals 13 residues. V was clipped by 11 bases and J by 4 bases, with 15 bases between them.

This clonotype was seen at least ten times. The chain carries TRBV4-2 and TRBJ1-5; the D gene is possibly TRBD1 (6 bases). The CDR3 contains 16 residues. CDR1 is LGHNA, CDR2 YNFKEQ, per germline. With 3 bases removed from V and 4 bases from J, the gap between germline ends came to 16 bases. The CDR3 DNA follows: TGTGCCAGCAGCCAGGGGGCGGGGGGCGCGAATCAGCCCCAGCATTTT. This codes for CASSQGAGGANQPQHF.

This clonotype occurred many times. This rearrangement joins TRBV5-1 to TRBJ2-7; either TRBD1 or TRBD2 may supply D (5 bases each). The CDR3 runs to 11 residues. Germline V gene lookup returns CDR1 SGHRS and CDR2 YFSETQ. Trimming pared 5 bases from V and 13 bases from J, leaving 16 bases between. CDR3 DNA sequence: TGCGCCAGCAGGGGAGAGACAGCCTCTTACTTC. Translated: CASRGETASYF.

There are a few counts of this clonotype. A read error may explain this, as a much larger clone is one base away. The chain recombines TRBV5-6 with TRBJ1-1; tentatively, D is TRBD1 (5 bases). Trimming removed 0 bases at V and 0 bases at J, with 6 bases between. Germline V gene lookup returns CDR1 SGHDT and CDR2 YYEEEE. The CDR3 is 14 amino acids. The CDR3 here is CASSLVGVNTEAFF. In DNA form, the CDR3 reads TGTGCCAGCAGCTTGGTAGGGGTGAACACTGAAGCTTTCTTT.

This clonotype was found many times. The chain is built from TRBV5-1 and TRBJ2-7; tentative D call: TRBD1 (5 bases). CDR1 and CDR2 from the germline V gene are SGHRS and YFSETQ. The CDR3 contains 14 residues. V lost 0 bases and J lost 4, with 11 bases in between. The CDR3 sequence is CASSLDPTAYEQYF. DNA of the CDR3: TGCGCCAGCAGCTTGGACCCGACAGCTTACGAGCAGTACTTC.

This clonotype was observed a few times. The chain couples TRBV20-1 to TRBJ2-3; a possible D gene is TRBD2 (5 bases). V was shortened by 6 bases and J by 6 bases, with 13 bases between the two germline ends. CDR1 and CDR2 from the germline V gene are DFQATT and SNEGSKA (reference sequence). CDR3 length equals 12 residues. Here the CDR3 reads CSAIRGGDTQYF. The CDR3 DNA is TGCAGTGCCATCCGGGGTGGGGATACGCAGTATTTT.

This clonotype was recorded many times. This chain links TRBV15 with TRBJ2-5; maybe TRBD1 (5 bases). V was trimmed by 3 bases and J by 0 bases, leaving 8 bases between them. Germline CDR1 LNHNV, CDR2 YYDKDF (reference sequence). The CDR3 spans 14 residues. The chain's CDR3 is CATSRWTNQETQYF. CDR3 coding DNA: TGTGCCACCAGCAGGTGGACAAACCAAGAGACCCAGTACTTC.

There are a few counts of this clonotype. The chain joins TRBV20-1 to TRBJ1-6; D uncertain. Looked up from germline, CDR1 is DFQATT and CDR2 is SNEGSKA (reference sequence). The CDR3 consists of 14 residues. Trimming removed 4 bases at V and 6 bases at J, with 13 bases between. This CDR3 is CSATVLQANSPLHF. The CDR3 bases are TGCAGTGCTACGGTTTTACAAGCTAATTCACCCCTCCACTTT.

This clonotype was counted many times. This chain uses TRBV5-1 with TRBJ2-4, with D possibly matching TRBD1 (6 bases). CDR1 SGHRS and CDR2 YFSETQ come from the germline V gene. The CDR3 totals 15 residues. Between the trimmed V and J ends, which lost 4 bases and 7 bases, there was a span of 18 bases. The CDR3 DNA reads TGCGCCAGCAGCCCCACAACAGGGTCGGGTAACATTCAGTACTTC. Translation gives CASSPTTGSGNIQYF.

In this sample, this clonotype turned up many times. The chain's CDR3 is CASSVGLAGFNEQFF. The CDR3 DNA sequence: TGTGCCAGCAGCGTAGGACTAGCGGGATTCAATGAGCAGTTCTTC. This rearrangement joins TRBV9 to TRBJ2-1; TRBD2 matches at 11 bases. Germline trimming cut 0 bases from V and 6 bases from J; bases unmatched to any gene: 2. The CDR3 consists of 15 residues. Germline CDR1 reads SGDLS; CDR2 reads YYNGEE. Based on the CDR3 plus reference TRBV9 and TRBJ2-1, the full variable domain is DSGVTQTPKHLITATGQRVTLRCSPRSGDLSVYWYQQSLDQGLQFLIQYYNGEERAKGNILERFSAQQFPDLHSELNLSSLELGDSALYFCASSVGLAGFNEQFFGPGTRLTVL.

The table lists this clonotype with a count of one. A junction end diverges from the germline sequence, so it may reflect a read error. The CDR3 here is CASSSPGGHEQLF. The CDR3 bases are TGTGCCAGCAGTTCCCCGGGGGGCCATGAGCAGCTCTTC. This sequence joins TRBV6-2 or TRBV6-3 and TRBJ2-1; D is possibly TRBD2 (7 bases). This CDR3 spans 13 amino acids. Per germline, CDR1 MNHEY and CDR2 SVGEGT.

This sequence joins TRBV7-2 and TRBJ2-7, with 9 positions matching TRBD1. Germline lookup yields CDR1 SGHTA and CDR2 FQGNSA. The trim removed 1 base at V and 7 bases at J, leaving 8 bases unmatched. This CDR3 spans 15 amino acids. Here the CDR3 DNA reads TGTGCCAGCAGCTTAGGAGCCGGACAGGGGAAGGAGCAGTACTTC. It specifies CASSLGAGQGKEQYF. The full variable domain, completed using reference TRBV7-2 and TRBJ2-7, is GAGVSQSPSNKVTEKGKDVELRCDPISGHTALYWYRQSLGQGLEFLIYFQGNSAPDKSGLPSDRFSAERTGGSVSTLTIQRTQQEDSAVYLCASSLGAGQGKEQYFGPGTRLTVT.

This clonotype was recorded many times. The chain carries TRBV20-1 and TRBJ1-5, with D perhaps matching TRBD1 (5 bases). The CDR3 extends over 14 amino acids. Per the germline V gene, CDR1 is DFQATT and CDR2 is SNEGSKA (reference sequence). The V end was cut by 0 bases, the J end by 7 bases, with 13 bases between. CDR3: CSARDLQGVQPQHF. The CDR3 region has the DNA TGCAGTGCTAGAGATTTGCAAGGGGTCCAGCCCCAGCATTTT.

V gene TRBV19 combines with J gene TRBJ2-2; a weak D match, TRBD2 (7 bases). This CDR3 comprises 16 residues. V was shortened by 0 bases and J by 5 bases, with 13 bases between the two germline ends. CDR1 and CDR2 (germline): LNHDA, SQIVND (reference sequence). The CDR3 here is CASSIDRGARTGELFF. The CDR3 region has the DNA TGTGCCAGTAGTATAGATCGGGGGGCGAGAACCGGGGAGCTGTTTTTT.